Here is one T cell receptor (beta chain) with its context. Its antigen is unidentified. The V segment lost 5 bases and the J segment 1 base; nucleotides outside the gene matches: 7. Looked up from germline, CDR1 is MNHNY and CDR2 is SVGAGI (reference sequence). This CDR3 region has 15 residues. Tissue from the graft was processed to free its intraepithelial and lamina propria lymphocytes. TCRdb's table, derived via immunoSEQ multiplex PCR, lists solely in-frame clones and lacks some. The sample yields about 15,000 clones, around three quarters seen once. These data originate in a study of graft-versus-host responses after intestinal transplantation. Overall study context: Each recipient received anti-thymocyte globulin induction, then tacrolimus and steroids for around 3 years.

Findings and caveats of the study: Circulating GvH clones peaking coincided with falling HvG clones soon after transplant.

Here the sequenced sample was ileum tissue, taken about 460 days after intestinal transplant. The clonotype comes from a human patient who received an intestinal transplant, so some T cells may come from the graft donor. V and J are TRBV6-6 and TRBJ1-1; 7 nucleotides align to TRBD1. Here the CDR3 reads CASSTNRGPNTEAFF. CDR3 sequence (DNA): TGTGCCAGCAGTACAAACAGGGGACCGAACACTGAAGCTTTCTTT.